One TCR beta chain is described in this entry. V was clipped by 5 bases and J by 3 bases, with 14 bases between them. The CDR3 has 16 amino acids. CDR1 and CDR2 (germline): LGHNA, YSLEER. Measured with immunoSEQ multiplex PCR; TCRdb has only the in-frame clones, and not every one. This sample has some 150,000 clones; around 88% occur once, and the top ten carry about 3.2%. The sample comes from a study of T cell responses to AZD1222 COVID-19 vaccine. The sample here was peripheral blood, taken on day 0 of MenACWY control vaccination. The sequence derives from an adult in good health. The chain uses TRBV4-3 and TRBJ1-6; no firm D call. The CDR3 spells CASSARYGVYNSPLHF. CDR3 coding DNA: TGCGCCAGCAGCGCAAGATACGGGGTCTATAATTCACCCCTCCACTTT.